This TCR beta chain was identified during a study of cytomegalovirus exposure and HLA in healthy donors. Study-wide findings and caveats: The authors confirmed in vitro that a few CMV-associated chains were specific for CMV antigens. Most likely, a cluster of highly shared sequence variants arose as a sequencing artifact. The authors later found most CMV-associated TCR beta chains appeared HLA-restricted. Later analysis demonstrated an association between a missense DCLRE1C variant and TCR beta V- and J-gene trimming.

PCR primers comprised 60 Vbeta and 13 Jbeta primers. Generated by immunoSEQ multiplex PCR, the TCRdb table keeps only in-frame clones and is missing some. The sample holds over 150,000 clones; roughly 80% are singletons and the top ten take 7% to 9%. About this clone: Its antigen is not known.

V lost 4 bases, J lost 8 bases, and 4 bases stayed unmatched. The CDR3 consists of 13 residues. Germline V gene sequence: CDR1 SGHTS, CDR2 YDEGEE. The chain joins TRBV5-8 to TRBJ1-4, with 8 bases identical to TRBD1. Sequencing was done on a sample of PBMCs. The clonotype was recovered from a male donor in good health and CMV-seropositive. The CDR3 sequence is CASSPWDREKLFF. The DNA of the CDR3 is TGTGCCAGCAGCCCGTGGGACAGGGAAAAACTGTTTTTT.